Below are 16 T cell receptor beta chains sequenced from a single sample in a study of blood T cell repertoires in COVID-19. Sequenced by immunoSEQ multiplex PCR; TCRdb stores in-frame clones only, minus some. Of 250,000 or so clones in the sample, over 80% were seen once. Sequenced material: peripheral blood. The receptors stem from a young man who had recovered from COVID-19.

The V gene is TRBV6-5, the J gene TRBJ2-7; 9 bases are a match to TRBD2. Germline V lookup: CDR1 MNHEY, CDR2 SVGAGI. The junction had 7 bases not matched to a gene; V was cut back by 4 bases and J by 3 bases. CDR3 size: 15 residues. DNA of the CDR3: TGTGCCAGCAGTTTAGCGGGGGTACCTGACTACGAGCAGTACTTC. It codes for CASSLAGVPDYEQYF.

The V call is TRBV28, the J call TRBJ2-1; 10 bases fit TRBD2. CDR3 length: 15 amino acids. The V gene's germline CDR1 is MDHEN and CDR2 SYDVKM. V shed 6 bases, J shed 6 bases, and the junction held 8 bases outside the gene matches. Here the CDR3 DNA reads TGTGCCAGCAGCTCGACCGGGACTAGCGTCAATGAGCAGTTCTTC. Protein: CASSSTGTSVNEQFF.

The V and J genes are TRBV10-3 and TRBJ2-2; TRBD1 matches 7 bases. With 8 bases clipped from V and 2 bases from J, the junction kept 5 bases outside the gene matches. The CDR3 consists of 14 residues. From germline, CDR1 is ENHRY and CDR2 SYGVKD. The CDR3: CAIQGQTNTGELFF. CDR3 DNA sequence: TGTGCCATCCAGGGACAGACTAACACCGGGGAGCTGTTTTTT.

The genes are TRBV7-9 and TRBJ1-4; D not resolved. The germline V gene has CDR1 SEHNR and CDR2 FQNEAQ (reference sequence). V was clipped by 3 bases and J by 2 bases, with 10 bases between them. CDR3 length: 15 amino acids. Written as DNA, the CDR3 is TGTGCCAGCAGCTTCGCGGAACTGACTAATGAAAAACTGTTTTTT. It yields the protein CASSFAELTNEKLFF.

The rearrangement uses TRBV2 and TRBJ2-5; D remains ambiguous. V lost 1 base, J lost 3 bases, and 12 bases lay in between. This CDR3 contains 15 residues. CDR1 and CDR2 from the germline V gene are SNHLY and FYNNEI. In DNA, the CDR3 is TGTGCCAGCAGTGAAGAGCGTTTGAGAAAAGAGACCCAGTACTTC. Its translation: CASSEERLRKETQYF.

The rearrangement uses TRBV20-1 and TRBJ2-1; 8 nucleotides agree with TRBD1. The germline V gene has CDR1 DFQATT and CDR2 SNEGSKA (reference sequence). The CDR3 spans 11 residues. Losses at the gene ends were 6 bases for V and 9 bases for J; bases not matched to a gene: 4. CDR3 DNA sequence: TGCAGTGCGAGACAGGGGATTGAGCAGTTCTTC. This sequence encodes CSARQGIEQFF.

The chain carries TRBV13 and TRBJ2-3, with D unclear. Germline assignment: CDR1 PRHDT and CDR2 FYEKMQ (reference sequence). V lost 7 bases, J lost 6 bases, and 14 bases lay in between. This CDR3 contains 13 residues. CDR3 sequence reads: CASTTFISDTQYF. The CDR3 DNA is TGTGCCAGCACAACTTTCATTTCGGATACGCAGTATTTT.

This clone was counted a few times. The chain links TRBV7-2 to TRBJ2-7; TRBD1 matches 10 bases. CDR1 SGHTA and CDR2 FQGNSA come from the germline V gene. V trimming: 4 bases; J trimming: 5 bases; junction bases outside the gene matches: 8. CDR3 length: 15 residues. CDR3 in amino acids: CASSSAGQGFDEQYF. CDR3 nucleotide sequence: TGTGCCAGCAGCTCCGCGGGACAGGGGTTCGACGAGCAGTACTTC.

In nucleotides, the CDR3 is TGTGCCAGTAGAGAGACAGGGGAACCCGGGGAGCTGTTTTTT. It encodes CASRETGEPGELFF. V gene TRBV19 combines with J gene TRBJ2-2; 8 bases are a match to TRBD1. The CDR3 totals 14 residues. The J segment lost 6 bases and the V segment lost 6 bases, leaving 6 bases of the junction unmatched. Germline assignment: CDR1 LNHDA and CDR2 SQIVND (reference sequence).

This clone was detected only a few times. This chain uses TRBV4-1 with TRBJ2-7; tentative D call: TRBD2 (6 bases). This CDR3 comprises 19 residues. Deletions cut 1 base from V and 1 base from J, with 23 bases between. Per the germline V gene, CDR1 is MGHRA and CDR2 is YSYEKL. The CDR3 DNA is TGCGCCAGCAGCCAAGGTCCGTTTACTCGGGACTTCTTTTCCTACGAGCAGTACTTC. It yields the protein CASSQGPFTRDFFSYEQYF.

The CDR3: CASSLLGAQFF. CDR3 DNA sequence: TGTGCCAGCAGTTTACTAGGGGCGCAGTTCTTC. This sequence joins TRBV28 and TRBJ2-1, with a tentative D call TRBD1 (5 bases). Germline V gene data show CDR1 as MDHEN and CDR2 as SYDVKM. This CDR3 region has 11 residues. Trimming shortened V by 2 bases and J by 12 bases, and 8 bases separated the two germline ends.

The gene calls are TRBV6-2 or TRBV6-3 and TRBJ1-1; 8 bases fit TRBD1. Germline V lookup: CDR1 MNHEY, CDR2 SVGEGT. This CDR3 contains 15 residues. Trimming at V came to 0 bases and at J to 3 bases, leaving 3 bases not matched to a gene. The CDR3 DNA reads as TGTGCCAGCAGTTACTCGGTACAGGGGGACACTGAAGCTTTCTTT. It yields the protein CASSYSVQGDTEAFF.

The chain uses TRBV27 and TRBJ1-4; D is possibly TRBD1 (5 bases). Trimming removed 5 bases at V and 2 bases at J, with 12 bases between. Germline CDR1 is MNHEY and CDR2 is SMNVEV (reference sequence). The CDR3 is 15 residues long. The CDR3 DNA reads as TGTGCCAGCAGTCCCCAGGGTAGGACTAATGAAAAACTGTTTTTT. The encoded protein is CASSPQGRTNEKLFF.

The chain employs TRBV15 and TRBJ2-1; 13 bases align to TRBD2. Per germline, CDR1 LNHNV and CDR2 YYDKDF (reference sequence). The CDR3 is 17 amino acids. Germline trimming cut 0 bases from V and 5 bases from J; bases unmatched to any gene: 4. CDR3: CATSRDLGLAGDNEQFF. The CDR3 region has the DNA TGTGCCACCAGCAGAGACTTAGGACTAGCGGGGGACAATGAGCAGTTCTTC.

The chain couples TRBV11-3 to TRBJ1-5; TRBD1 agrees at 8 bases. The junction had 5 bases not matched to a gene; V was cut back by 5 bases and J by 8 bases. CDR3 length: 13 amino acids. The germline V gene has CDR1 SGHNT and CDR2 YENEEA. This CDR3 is CASSRTGRKPQHF. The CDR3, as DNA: TGTGCCAGCAGCCGGACAGGGAGAAAGCCCCAGCATTTT.

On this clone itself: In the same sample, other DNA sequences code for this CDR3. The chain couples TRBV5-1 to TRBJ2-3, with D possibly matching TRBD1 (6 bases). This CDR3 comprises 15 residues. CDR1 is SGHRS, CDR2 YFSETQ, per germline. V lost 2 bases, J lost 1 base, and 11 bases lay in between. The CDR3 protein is CASSFRGRGTDTQYF. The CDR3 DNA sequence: TGCGCCAGCAGCTTCAGGGGCCGCGGCACAGATACGCAGTATTTT.